These T cell receptor beta chains were read from a single sample in a study of vaccination and CD4 T cells after COVID-19. MiXCR was run by TCRdb on the PCR reads, yielding one entry per CDR3 protein. The sample shows around 20,000 distinct CDR3 sequences, 58% of them seen only once. For these TCRs, the target antigens are not known. Sequencing was performed on CD4+ T cells from blood, cultured in vitro, taken after SARS-CoV-2 vaccination. These TCRs come from a human donor who had recovered from COVID-19. The conserved cysteine and the conserved F or W are not part of the CDR3 here. Expanded clones get a size class; other rows say once, few or many, or leave the size out.

v_call,clone_size,cdr3_aa
TRBV11-3,few,ASSLWTDSAGDTEAF
TRBV19,once,ASTTAAGTAPNEQF
TRBV7-2,NA,ASSLGQDNGYT
TRBV2,few,ASSWTHEQF
TRBV7-9,NA,ASSLPPNEKLF
TRBV4-3,once,ASRLQSGTGFNSPLH
TRBV7-2,few,ASSTQTGGTGELF
TRBV5-4,NA,ASSADRGTSPLH
TRBV7-8,few,ASSLGGQGNSPLH
TRBV2,few,ASARTFNYGYT
TRBV2,NA,ASRRDSPSTDTQY
TRBV7-9,NA,ASSSGASEQF
TRBV7-2,NA,ASRRRGQGSDEQY
TRBV5-5,few,ASSRGHSYEQY
TRBV15,few,ATSREEGDGYT
TRBV7-8,NA,ASSFSGGEQF
TRBV5-1,NA,ASSLAASGTETQY
TRBV27,NA,ASSSGTANTEAF
TRBV12-3/TRBV12-4,NA,ASSFTGRTEAF
TRBV6-4,NA,ASSVEENTEAF
TRBV7-2,NA,ASSLAGRLNTEAF
TRBV20-1,NA,SARIPGLAGSPYEQY
TRBV4-1,NA,ASSRTNRDAQH
TRBV20-1,NA,SARRGAGPIQETQY
TRBV20-1,few,SARETGRHQPQH
TRBV7-2,NA,ASSLSGGYDTGELF
TRBV20-1,NA,SAPIPGQGMNTEAF
TRBV7-9,NA,ASSLYLAGTKNIQY
TRBV25-1,NA,ASSERFTGELF
TRBV5-6,NA,ASSFGQGAEAF
TRBV20-1,NA,SAVQGANTEAF
TRBV20-1,NA,SAQRTGWTEAF
TRBV2,NA,ASSAGNEQY
TRBV20-1,NA,SARVTDTQY
TRBV11-2,NA,ASSSGQGAF
TRBV6-1,NA,ASRPSGQGGEAF
TRBV5-4,NA,ASSRQENSPLH
TRBV20-1,NA,SAKTSGGLYEQF
TRBV12-3/TRBV12-4,once,ASSTADRGDNSPLH
TRBV27,once,ASSLNRAAYNEQF
TRBV20-1,NA,SARERTGRVYGYT
TRBV5-1,NA,ASSVAGTKDTGELF
TRBV6-1,NA,ASTGSNYGYT
TRBV5-1,NA,ASSWDYTNEQF
TRBV9,NA,ASSGGLAGKETQY
TRBV6-2/TRBV6-3,NA,ASSRQGAGNQPQH
TRBV12-5,NA,ASGLNTEAF
TRBV5-5,NA,ASSFRTSGSYNEQF
TRBV19,few,ASSIRGPVPPYGYT
TRBV6-2/TRBV6-3,few,ASSRVEETQY
TRBV30,NA,AWSFTVNTEAF
TRBV20-1,NA,SARSGVNEKLF